This T cell receptor beta chain was obtained from a study of tumor-infiltrating lymphocytes in primary liver carcinoma. Regarding the study as a whole: A small share of top clones, only about 7-24%, was found in all five tumor regions. Tumor specimens were characterized by a significantly higher top-250-clone fraction than blood (p = 0.039).

Without any cell sorting, about 18-30 mg of bulk tissue yielded co-extracted RNA and DNA. This clonotype was counted only a few times. Its antigen is currently unknown. Reverse transcription of 500 ng total RNA with a constant-region primer produced TCR beta cDNA. Libraries covering TCR beta were generated through three nested multiplex PCR rounds (using a slightly modified ARM-PCR). The first two PCR rounds used TRBV1-TRBV30 forward primers with a C-beta reverse primer, approximately 11 cycles each. MiXCR, run by TCRdb on the multiplex PCR reads, gives a single entry per CDR3 protein. Seen here are roughly 45,000 distinct CDR3 sequences, less than 75% observed once, and the top ten hold roughly 29%. V was pared by 6 bases and J by 4 bases, with 6 bases between. This CDR3 contains 11 residues. Germline V gene data show CDR1 as SNHLY and CDR2 as FYNNEI.

V gene TRBV2 combines with J gene TRBJ2-5; D ambiguous. Sequencing was performed on liver tumor tissue from sampling region 5. As to subset: tumor region T5, tumor centre. This receptor was identified in a man between 40 and 49 years old with primary liver carcinoma and hepatitis B virus infection. In DNA, the CDR3 is TGTGCCAGCAGCCCCTCAGAGACCCAGTACTTC. Translated: CASSPSETQYF.